The clone carrying this TCR beta chain was counted between two and nine times. Method: immunoSEQ multiplex PCR; TCRdb's copy keeps in-frame clones and lacks some. The profile shows about 220,000 clones, around 94% of them singletons. The sample originates from a study of control samples from healthy donors and cancer patients. Germline CDR1 MNHEY, CDR2 SMNVEV (reference sequence). The CDR3 has 17 residues. V gave up 0 bases and J gave up 6 bases, with 19 bases separating them. This chain links TRBV27 with TRBJ2-3; TRBD1 or TRBD2 may be the D gene (5 bases each). The material sequenced was blood. The sequence was collected from a man aged 50 to 60 in good health. CDR3 sequence (DNA): TGTGCCAGCAGTTTATCTCGGGGCCGAGGGCAAGGCGATACGCAGTATTTT. It codes for CASSLSRGRGQGDTQYF.